These T cell receptor beta chains were read from a single sample in a study of regulatory T cells in long-lasting Graves disease. TCRdb re-called the multiplex PCR reads with MiXCR, one entry per CDR3 protein. The sample contains hundreds of thousands of distinct CDR3 sequences, under 20% of which appear only once. The starting material was peripheral blood mononuclear cells (PBMCs), obtained at new diagnosis, from a patient treated with antithyroid drugs. Receptors originate from a female donor with Graves disease. The CDR3 runs from the conserved cysteine through the conserved F or W. A D gene is named only where the DNA matches it firmly. Size values are once, few and many counts, or a class for expanded clones, and some rows have none.

>TRBJ2-1|15|many|TRBD1|TRBV7-9
CASSERTGAHNEQFF
TGTGCCAGCAGCGAGCGGACAGGGGCCCACAATGAGCAGTTCTTC
>TRBJ2-3|16|few|TRBD2|TRBV4-2
CASSQRLAGMTDTQYF
TGTGCCAGCAGCCAACGACTAGCGGGGATGACAGATACGCAGTATTTT
>TRBJ2-1|16|few|TRBD2|TRBV20-1
CSAITGTSASYNEQFF
TGCAGTGCCATAACCGGGACTAGCGCATCCTACAATGAGCAGTTCTTC
>TRBJ2-1|15|-|TRBD2|TRBV6-2/TRBV6-3
CASSLRGRPYNEQFF
TGTGCCAGCAGTTTGCGCGGGAGGCCCTACAATGAGCAGTTCTTC
>TRBJ2-1|15|many|TRBD1|TRBV5-8
CASRLRDRGNGEQFF
TGTGCCAGCAGATTGAGGGACAGGGGCAACGGAGAGCAGTTCTTC
>TRBJ2-2|15|many|-|TRBV19
CASSKETTNTGELFF
TGTGCCAGTAGTAAGGAGACGACGAACACCGGGGAGCTGTTTTTT
>TRBJ1-5|16|few|-|TRBV3-1
CASSQGAGGPNQPQHF
TGTGCCAGCAGCCAAGGGGCGGGGGGGCCTAATCAGCCCCAGCATTTT
>TRBJ2-1|13|many|-|TRBV7-7
CASSSTRGGEQFF
TGTGCTAGCAGCTCAACGCGAGGCGGTGAGCAGTTCTTC
>TRBJ1-2|11|many|-|TRBV29-1
CSVDFLSGYTF
TGCAGCGTTGATTTTTTGTCTGGCTACACCTTC
>TRBJ1-1|14|many|-|TRBV20-1
CSARPGYMNTEAFF
TGCAGTGCTAGACCCGGATACATGAACACTGAAGCTTTCTTT
>TRBJ2-1|14|few|-|TRBV6-2/TRBV6-3
CASSEGLQDNEQFF
TGTGCCAGCAGTGAAGGTCTCCAAGACAATGAGCAGTTCTTC
>TRBJ1-6|12|-|-|TRBV2
CASTGSASPLHF
TGTGCCAGCACCGGCTCTGCTTCACCCCTCCACTTT
>TRBJ2-7|14|many|-|TRBV20-1
CSARDSRSSYEQYF
TGCAGTGCTAGAGATAGCAGGAGCTCCTACGAGCAGTACTTC
>TRBJ2-7|15|few|TRBD2|TRBV29-1
CSVSGGSLKDYEQYF
TGCAGCGTGTCTGGCGGGAGTTTAAAGGACTACGAGCAGTACTTC
>TRBJ1-2|15|-|-|TRBV6-1
CASAGGAGANYGYTF
TGTGCCAGCGCTGGGGGGGCTGGGGCTAACTATGGCTACACCTTC
>TRBJ2-7|12|many|-|TRBV5-1
CASSFDQGEQYF
TGCGCCAGCAGCTTTGACCAGGGCGAGCAGTACTTC
>TRBJ2-1|18|few|-|TRBV11-3
CASSLSRGGKGSYNEQFF
TGTGCCAGCAGCTTAAGTCGTGGGGGAAAGGGGTCCTACAATGAGCAGTTCTTC
>TRBJ2-1|16|many|TRBD1|TRBV5-8
CASTHPLGTDYNEQFF
TGTGCCAGCACCCACCCTCTTGGGACAGATTACAATGAGCAGTTCTTC
>TRBJ2-2|17|-|TRBD1|TRBV20-1
CSARDLWGTGNTGELFF
TGCAGTGCTAGAGATCTCTGGGGGACAGGGAACACCGGGGAGCTGTTTTTT
>TRBJ2-3|11|many|-|TRBV12-3/TRBV12-4
CATPFGDTQYF
TGTGCCACCCCCTTTGGGGATACGCAGTATTTT
>TRBJ1-4|15|-|-|TRBV25-1
CASSDRRGAREKLFF
TGTGCCAGCAGTGATAGACGGGGGGCGCGCGAAAAACTGTTTTTT
>TRBJ2-4|19|many|-|TRBV19
CASSPTGTSPNLAKNIQYF
TGTGCCAGTAGTCCTACCGGGACAAGCCCAAATCTAGCCAAAAACATTCAGTACTTC
>TRBJ1-1|20|-|TRBD1|TRBV10-3
CAIRGRLKGQGATPGTEAFF
TGTGCCATCAGAGGTCGACTGAAGGGGCAGGGGGCCACGCCTGGCACTGAAGCTTTCTTT
>TRBJ2-5|16|many|TRBD1|TRBV28
CASSLGTGGNQETQYF
TGTGCCAGCAGTCTCGGGACAGGGGGCAACCAAGAGACCCAGTACTTC
>TRBJ2-5|18|-|-|TRBV6-5
CASSYSSHPGPRDETQYF
TGTGCCAGCAGTTACTCATCTCACCCGGGACCCAGAGACGAGACCCAGTACTTC
>TRBJ2-1|15|-|TRBD2|TRBV30
CARSVRTSGSNEQFF
TGTGCCCGGAGTGTACGGACTAGCGGGAGTAATGAGCAGTTCTTC
>TRBJ2-3|16|once|-|TRBV9
CASSQDYPQPTDTQYF
TGTGCCAGCAGCCAAGATTACCCGCAACCGACCGATACGCAGTATTTT
>TRBJ2-1|16|many|-|TRBV12-3/TRBV12-4
CASSPSWSSSYSEQFF
TGTGCCAGCAGTCCCTCTTGGTCTAGCTCCTACAGTGAGCAGTTCTTC
>TRBJ2-2|15|-|-|TRBV15
CATSRFIDNTGELFF
TGTGCCACCAGCAGATTTATAGACAACACCGGGGAGCTGTTTTTT
>TRBJ2-3|15|-|TRBD2|TRBV29-1
CSVEDPTSGTDTQYF
TGCAGCGTTGAAGACCCGACTAGCGGGACAGATACGCAGTATTTT
>TRBJ1-2|14|many|-|TRBV6-2/TRBV6-3
CASSSTAPDHGYTF
TGTGCCAGCAGTTCAACTGCCCCGGATCATGGCTACACCTTC
>TRBJ2-3|13|many|-|TRBV12-3/TRBV12-4
CASSFYSSDTQYF
TGTGCCAGCAGTTTTTACTCCTCAGATACGCAGTATTTT
>TRBJ2-3|18|few|TRBD2|TRBV13
CASSLFLSATSGRDTQYF
TGTGCCAGCAGCTTATTCCTTTCGGCGACTAGCGGGAGAGATACGCAGTATTTT
>TRBJ2-7|13|many|TRBD1|TRBV2
CASSDVRGYEQYF
TGTGCCAGCAGTGACGTCAGGGGGTACGAGCAGTACTTC
>TRBJ1-2|14|-|-|TRBV29-1
CSVEDQQETYGYTF
TGCAGCGTTGAAGACCAACAGGAGACCTATGGCTACACCTTC
>TRBJ2-2|15|many|TRBD2|TRBV28
CASSFIAGNTGELFF
TGTGCCAGCAGTTTTATAGCGGGTAACACCGGGGAGCTGTTTTTT
>TRBJ2-7|14|-|-|TRBV30
CAWSDWGRSYEQYF
TGTGCCTGGAGTGACTGGGGGAGATCCTACGAGCAGTACTTC